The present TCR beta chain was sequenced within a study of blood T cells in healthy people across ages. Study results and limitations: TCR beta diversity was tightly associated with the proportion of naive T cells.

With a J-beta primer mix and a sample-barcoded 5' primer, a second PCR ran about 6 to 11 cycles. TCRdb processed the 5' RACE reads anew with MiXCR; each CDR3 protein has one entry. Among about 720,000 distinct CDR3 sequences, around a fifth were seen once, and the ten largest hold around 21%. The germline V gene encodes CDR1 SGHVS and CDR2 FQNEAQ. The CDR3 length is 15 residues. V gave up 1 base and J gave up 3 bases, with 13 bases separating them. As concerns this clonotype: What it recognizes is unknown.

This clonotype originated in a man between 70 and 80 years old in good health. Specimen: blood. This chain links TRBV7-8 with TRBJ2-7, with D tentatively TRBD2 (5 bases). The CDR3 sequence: CASSLEPSPYYEQYV. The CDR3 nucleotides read TGTGCCAGCAGCTTAGAACCTAGCCCCTACTACGAGCAGTACGTC.